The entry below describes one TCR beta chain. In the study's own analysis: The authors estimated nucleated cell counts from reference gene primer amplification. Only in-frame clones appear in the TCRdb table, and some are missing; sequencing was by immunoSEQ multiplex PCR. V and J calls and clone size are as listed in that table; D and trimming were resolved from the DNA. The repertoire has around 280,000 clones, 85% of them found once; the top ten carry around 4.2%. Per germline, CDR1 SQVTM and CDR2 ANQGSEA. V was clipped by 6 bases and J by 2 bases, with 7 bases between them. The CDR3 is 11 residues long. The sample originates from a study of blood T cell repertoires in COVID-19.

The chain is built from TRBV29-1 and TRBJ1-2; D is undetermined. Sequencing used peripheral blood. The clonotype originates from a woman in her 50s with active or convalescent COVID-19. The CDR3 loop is CSVLDNYGYTF. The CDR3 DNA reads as TGCAGCGTCCTAGACAACTATGGCTACACCTTC.